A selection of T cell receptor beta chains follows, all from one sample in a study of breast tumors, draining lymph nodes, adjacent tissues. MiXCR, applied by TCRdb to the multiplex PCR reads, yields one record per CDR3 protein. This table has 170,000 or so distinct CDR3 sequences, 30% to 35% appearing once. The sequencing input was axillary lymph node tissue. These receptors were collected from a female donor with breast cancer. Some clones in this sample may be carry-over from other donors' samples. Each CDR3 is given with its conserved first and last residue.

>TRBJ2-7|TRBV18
CASSPRDRGGYEQYF
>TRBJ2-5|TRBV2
CASRPHRQETQYF
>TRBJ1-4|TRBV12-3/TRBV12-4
CASRNSGDRMISNEKLFF
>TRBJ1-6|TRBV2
CASSSGQGAHSPLHF
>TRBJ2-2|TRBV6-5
CASSYIGLAGYNEQFF
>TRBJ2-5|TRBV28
CASSSTLGEWQETQYF
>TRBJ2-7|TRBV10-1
CASLGISFVEQYF
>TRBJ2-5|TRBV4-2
CASSQAGGQYF
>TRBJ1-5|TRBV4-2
CASSHKKAGLNQPQHF
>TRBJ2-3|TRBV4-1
CASSRGLAADTQYF
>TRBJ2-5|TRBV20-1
CSARVVGAQYF
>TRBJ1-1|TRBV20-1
CSARDLMRQGLNTEAFF
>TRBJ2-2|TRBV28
CAAGANTGELFF
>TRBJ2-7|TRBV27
CASSLSAGTIEQYF
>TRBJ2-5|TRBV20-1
CSASGGETQYF
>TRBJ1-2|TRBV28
CASSTGGVYGYTF
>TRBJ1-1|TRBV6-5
CASSYSRGGRGVNTEAFF
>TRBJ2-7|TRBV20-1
CSARESGTVYEQYF
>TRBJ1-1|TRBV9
CASSPSMNTEAFF
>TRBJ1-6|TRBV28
CASFSFSGPLHF
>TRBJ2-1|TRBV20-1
CSAAGTSVKNEQFF
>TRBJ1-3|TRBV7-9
CASLGQTDPSGNTIYF
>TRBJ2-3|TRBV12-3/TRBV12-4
CASNPGLAGWDTQYF
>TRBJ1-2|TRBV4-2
CASSQDNRDYGYTF
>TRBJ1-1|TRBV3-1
CASSHPGFLNTEAFF
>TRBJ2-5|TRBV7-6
CALGSGGGTQYF
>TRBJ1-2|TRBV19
CASSIAHGYTF
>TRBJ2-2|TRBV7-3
CASTPTHRGTGELFF
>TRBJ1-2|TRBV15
CATSRPDRASYGYTF
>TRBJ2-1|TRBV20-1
CSASGTEVYNEQFF
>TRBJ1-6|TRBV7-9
CASSFSRTGIPPLHF
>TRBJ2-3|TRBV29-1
CSVDTSGGGNEQYF
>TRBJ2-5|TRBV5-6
CASSFTGAYAETQYF
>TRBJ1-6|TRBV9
CASSVQTSSPLHF
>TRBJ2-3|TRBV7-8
CASSLEGGVVGINTDTQYF
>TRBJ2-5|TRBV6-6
CASRRDREGEETQYF
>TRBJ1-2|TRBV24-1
CATSDHTGGDGYGYTF
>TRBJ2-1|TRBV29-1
CSKGTSGSNEQFF
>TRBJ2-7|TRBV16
CASSRPGQGLSGQYF
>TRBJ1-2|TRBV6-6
CASYLGQGADYGYTF
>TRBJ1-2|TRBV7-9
CASSSRKNYGYTF
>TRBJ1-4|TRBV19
CASSIGFAGTVNEKLFF
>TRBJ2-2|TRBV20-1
CSASSRLLNTGELFF
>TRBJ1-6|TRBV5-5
CASRTGGRNSPLHF
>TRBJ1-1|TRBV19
CASSIEGRRNTEAFF
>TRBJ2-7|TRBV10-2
CTSSSGGADELYF
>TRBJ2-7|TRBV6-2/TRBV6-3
CASSDRDSPYEQYF
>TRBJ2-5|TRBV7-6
CASSPHPPLAGIWLQETQYF
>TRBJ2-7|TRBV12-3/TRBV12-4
CASSRQGNYEQYF
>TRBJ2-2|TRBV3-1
CASSQAPAKTTGELFF
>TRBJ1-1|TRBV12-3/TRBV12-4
CASSRGQTEAFF
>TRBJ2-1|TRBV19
CASSPIGNYNEQFF
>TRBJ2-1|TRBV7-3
CASSLGGGETYNEQFF
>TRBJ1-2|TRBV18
CASSPRALGYTF
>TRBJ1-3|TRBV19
CASRGSSSGNTIYF
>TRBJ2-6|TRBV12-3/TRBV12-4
CAGSPSSGANVLTF